This TCR beta chain stems from a study of identical twins. Findings and limits, study-wide: Partly confounded zero-insertion analyses could result from invariant MAIT and iNKT cells.

This clonotype was recorded at least ten times. The antigen remains unidentified. The J segment lost 5 bases and the V segment lost 1 base, leaving 5 bases of the junction unmatched. CDR3 length: 14 amino acids. The germline V gene has CDR1 SEHNR and CDR2 FQNEAQ (reference sequence). Template switching, a step in the protocol, added a universal primer site, and cDNA carried unique molecular identifiers. Each CDR3 protein is one row after TCRdb ran MiXCR on the 5' RACE reads. The table records fewer than 250,000 distinct CDR3 sequences, 7.5% of them present only once. The same sample was also used in a study of yellow fever vaccine responses in identical twins.

The origin of this receptor is a woman between 18 and 29 years old in good health. The chain combines TRBV7-9 with TRBJ2-7, with 7 bases matching TRBD1. Sequencing was carried out using memory (CD45RO+) T cells sorted from blood. The CDR3 reads CASSLEGQFHEQYF. The CDR3 region has the DNA TGTGCCAGCAGCTTAGAGGGACAGTTCCACGAGCAGTACTTC.